This TCR beta chain was observed in a study of T cell responses to AZD1222 COVID-19 vaccine. The study, taken as a whole, reports: All repertoire sampling was performed exclusively after the peak T cell response. Just six people given AZD1222 tested seropositive at baseline.

As for this clone: As yet, its antigen is unknown.

Data came from immunoSEQ multiplex PCR; TCRdb stores just in-frame clones and leaves some out. Among 180,000 or so clones listed, 90% to 95% were seen once. V lost 1 base and J lost 5, with 0 bases in between. Germline lookup yields CDR1 SEHNR and CDR2 FQNEAQ (reference sequence). This CDR3 is 11 amino acids long. The rearrangement links TRBV7-9 to TRBJ1-3; D not certain. This receptor was taken from an adult in good health. The specimen comprised peripheral blood, sampled on day 0 of AZD1222 vaccination. CDR3 region: CASSLGNTIYF. DNA of the CDR3: TGTGCCAGCAGCTTAGGAAACACCATATATTTT.